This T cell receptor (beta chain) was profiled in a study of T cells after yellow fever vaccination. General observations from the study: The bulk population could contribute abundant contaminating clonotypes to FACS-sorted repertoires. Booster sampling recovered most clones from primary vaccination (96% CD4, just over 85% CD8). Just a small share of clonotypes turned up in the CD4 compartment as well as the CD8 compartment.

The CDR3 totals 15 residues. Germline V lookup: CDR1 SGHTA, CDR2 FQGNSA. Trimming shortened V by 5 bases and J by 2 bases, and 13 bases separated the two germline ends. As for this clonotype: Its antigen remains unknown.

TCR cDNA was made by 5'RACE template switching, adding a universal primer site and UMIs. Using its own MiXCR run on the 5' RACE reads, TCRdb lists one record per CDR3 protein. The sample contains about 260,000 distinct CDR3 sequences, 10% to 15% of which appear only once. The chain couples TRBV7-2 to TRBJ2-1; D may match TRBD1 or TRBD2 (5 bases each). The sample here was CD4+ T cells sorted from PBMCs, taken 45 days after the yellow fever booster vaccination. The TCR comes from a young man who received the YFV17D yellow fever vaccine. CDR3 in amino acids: CASSKHRDPYNEQFF. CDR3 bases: TGTGCCAGCAGCAAGCACCGGGACCCCTACAATGAGCAGTTCTTC.